This section outlines one T cell receptor beta chain sequence together with its context. The antigen is undetermined. Following RNA extraction, reverse transcription yielded cDNA that acted as the sequencing template. Here immunoSEQ multiplex PCR was the method, and the copy in TCRdb shows in-frame clones only, minus some. The sample has about 150,000 clones, 87% seen once. Lesional scalp tissue (obtained by punch biopsy) and peripheral blood were collected from alopecia areata patients. PBMCs served as the source from which CD4+ and CD8+ T cells were sorted. The sample belongs to a study of CD8+ T cells in alopecia areata. Overall study: Treated patients took oral tofacitinib at 5 to 10 mg twice daily. Findings and caveats of the study: Elevated clonality characterized lesional scalp relative to normal scalp, particularly in alopecia totalis/universalis.

Here the sequenced sample was CD8+ T cells sorted from blood, taken at week 0. The origin of this receptor is a human donor with alopecia areata.

The CDR3 coding sequence is TGCAGCCCAACCCCTCGGACAGGATACAATGAGCAGTTCTTC. It is translated as CSPTPRTGYNEQFF. V is TRBV29-1 and J is TRBJ2-1; 7 bases agree with TRBD1. CDR1 and CDR2 (germline): SQVTM, ANQGSEA. The CDR3 runs to 14 residues. Trimming took 8 bases from V and 4 from J; bases not matched to a gene: 11.